Listed below are T cell receptor beta chains from one sample, sequenced in a study of shared clonotypes between healthy human individuals. Clones were read by immunoSEQ multiplex PCR, and TCRdb kept only the in-frame ones, dropping some. The sample holds millions of clones, over 85% seen once. Sequenced sample: naive CD4+ T cells from PBMCs. The origin of the receptors is a man aged 18-30 years in good health. Some clones in this sample may be carry-over from other donors' samples. CDR3s include the opening cysteine and the closing phenylalanine or tryptophan. The D gene is left open where the match is weak.

v_gene: TRBV28; j_gene: TRBJ1-1; d_gene: TRBD1; CDR3aa: CASSPWTGTYTEAFF; CDR3nt: TGTGCCAGCAGTCCCTGGACAGGGACTTACACTGAAGCTTTCTTT
v_gene: TRBV5-1; j_gene: TRBJ1-1; d_gene: .; CDR3aa: CASTFFADSNTEAFF; CDR3nt: TGCGCCAGCACTTTTTTCGCCGACAGCAACACTGAAGCTTTCTTT
v_gene: TRBV28; j_gene: TRBJ1-2; d_gene: .; CDR3aa: CASSSTLDGYTF; CDR3nt: TGTGCCAGCAGTTCGACCTTGGATGGCTACACCTTC
v_gene: TRBV11-2; j_gene: TRBJ2-1; d_gene: .; CDR3aa: CASSLELGRDPPGFF; CDR3nt: TGTGCCAGCAGCTTAGAGCTGGGCAGGGACCCACCGGGGTTCTTC
v_gene: TRBV5-4; j_gene: TRBJ2-1; d_gene: .; CDR3aa: CASGLSSYNEQFF; CDR3nt: TGTGCCAGCGGATTATCCTCCTACAATGAGCAGTTCTTC
v_gene: TRBV28; j_gene: TRBJ1-2; d_gene: TRBD1; CDR3aa: CASSFRTGVNYGYTF; CDR3nt: TGTGCCAGCAGTTTCAGGACAGGCGTTAACTATGGCTACACCTTC
v_gene: TRBV11-2; j_gene: TRBJ2-1; d_gene: TRBD2; CDR3aa: CASSSPDRAGVGQFF; CDR3nt: TGTGCCAGCAGCTCGCCCGATCGAGCGGGAGTCGGGCAGTTCTTC
v_gene: TRBV4-3; j_gene: TRBJ2-1; d_gene: .; CDR3aa: CASSPSATGGEQFF; CDR3nt: TGCGCCAGCAGCCCTAGCGCAACGGGCGGGGAGCAGTTCTTC
v_gene: TRBV28; j_gene: TRBJ1-3; d_gene: TRBD1; CDR3aa: CASSLDRGFAGNTIYF; CDR3nt: TGTGCCAGCAGCCTGGACAGGGGCTTTGCTGGAAACACCATATATTTT
v_gene: TRBV7-9; j_gene: TRBJ2-7; d_gene: .; CDR3aa: CASSEGSVYEQYF; CDR3nt: TGTGCCAGCAGCGAGGGATCCGTCTACGAGCAGTACTTC
v_gene: TRBV28; j_gene: TRBJ2-7; d_gene: TRBD2; CDR3aa: CASTAGTSGIYEQYF; CDR3nt: TGTGCCAGCACCGCCGGGACTAGCGGGATCTACGAGCAGTACTTC
v_gene: TRBV7-3; j_gene: TRBJ2-6; d_gene: .; CDR3aa: CASSQVTGGANVLTF; CDR3nt: TGTGCCAGCAGCCAGGTGACGGGTGGGGCCAACGTCCTGACTTTC
v_gene: TRBV4-1; j_gene: TRBJ2-5; d_gene: .; CDR3aa: CASSQQYADQETQYF; CDR3nt: TGCGCCAGCAGCCAACAGTACGCAGACCAAGAGACCCAGTACTTC
v_gene: TRBV19; j_gene: TRBJ1-2; d_gene: .; CDR3aa: CASSMERGYTF; CDR3nt: TGTGCCAGTAGTATGGAAAGGGGCTACACCTTC
v_gene: TRBV7-9; j_gene: TRBJ2-5; d_gene: .; CDR3aa: CASSLLNIPQETQYF; CDR3nt: TGTGCCAGCAGTTTACTAAACATCCCCCAAGAGACCCAGTACTTC
v_gene: TRBV5-1; j_gene: TRBJ2-2; d_gene: TRBD1; CDR3aa: CASSLWAQNKGQALSPVGTGELFF; CDR3nt: TGCGCCAGCAGCTTGTGGGCCCAAAATAAAGGACAGGCTCTAAGCCCCGTGGGCACCGGGGAGCTGTTTTTT
v_gene: TRBV28; j_gene: TRBJ1-4; d_gene: .; CDR3aa: CASQRAGATNEKLFF; CDR3nt: TGTGCCAGCCAACGGGCAGGAGCAACTAATGAAAAACTGTTTTTT
v_gene: TRBV2; j_gene: TRBJ2-2; d_gene: .; CDR3aa: CASRRTGSGELFF; CDR3nt: TGTGCCAGCAGGAGAACAGGGTCCGGGGAGCTGTTTTTT
v_gene: TRBV7-2; j_gene: TRBJ2-3; d_gene: .; CDR3aa: CASSLGYGIRDTQYF; CDR3nt: TGTGCCAGCAGCTTAGGGTATGGGATTCGGGATACGCAGTATTTT
v_gene: TRBV29-1; j_gene: TRBJ1-2; d_gene: TRBD1; CDR3aa: CSVEDRGTGKGGIGYTF; CDR3nt: TGCAGCGTTGAAGATCGCGGGACAGGGAAAGGGGGTATTGGCTACACCTTC